Listed below are T cell receptor beta chains from one sample, sequenced in a study of shared clonotypes between healthy human individuals. Repertoires were generated with immunoSEQ multiplex PCR, while TCRdb's copy carries only in-frame clones and drops some. This table holds under 1,100,000 clones, 75% found once. What was sequenced was memory CD4+ T cells sorted from blood. These receptors were taken from a man aged 18 to 30 in good health. The conserved cysteine and the conserved F or W are not part of the CDR3 here. Only some rows state a clone size, as once, few, many or a class for expanded clones.

clone size: once
V gene: TRBV29-1
CDR3 length: 9
CDR3 protein: SVAGPNEQY

clone size: NA
V gene: TRBV5-4
CDR3 length: 14
CDR3 protein: ASRHRGFYSGNTIY

clone size: NA
V gene: TRBV27
CDR3 length: 14
CDR3 protein: ASSPRPDISGNTIY

clone size: NA
V gene: TRBV27
CDR3 length: 15
CDR3 protein: ASSSPLNWAVTGELF

clone size: once
V gene: TRBV4-1
CDR3 length: 14
CDR3 protein: ASSPAGGGSTDTQY

clone size: NA
V gene: TRBV30
CDR3 length: 11
CDR3 protein: AWSAGVGYPQH

clone size: NA
V gene: TRBV19
CDR3 length: 12
CDR3 protein: ASSEDRASVTQY

clone size: NA
V gene: TRBV5-1
CDR3 length: 11
CDR3 protein: ASSGGQQETQY

clone size: few
V gene: TRBV18
CDR3 length: 11
CDR3 protein: ASSPGNSYEQY

clone size: NA
V gene: TRBV19
CDR3 length: 12
CDR3 protein: ASSITVTNYGYT

clone size: NA
V gene: TRBV9
CDR3 length: 12
CDR3 protein: ASTPTGLNTEAF

clone size: NA
V gene: TRBV5-4
CDR3 length: 12
CDR3 protein: ASSLASGQETQY

clone size: NA
V gene: TRBV7-2
CDR3 length: 13
CDR3 protein: ASSGATTNHNEQF

clone size: NA
V gene: TRBV5-8
CDR3 length: 14
CDR3 protein: ASSLQRGQGVETQY

clone size: few
V gene: TRBV11-3
CDR3 length: 15
CDR3 protein: ASSDRFTGTGEETQY

clone size: NA
V gene: TRBV11-2
CDR3 length: 14
CDR3 protein: ASSSAGTGRNEKLF

clone size: few
V gene: TRBV7-9
CDR3 length: 12
CDR3 protein: ASSLAEGNYGYT

clone size: NA
V gene: TRBV7-2
CDR3 length: 12
CDR3 protein: ASSSRTNTGELF

clone size: NA
V gene: TRBV10-2
CDR3 length: 10
CDR3 protein: ASTGETYEQY

clone size: few
V gene: TRBV7-2
CDR3 length: 13
CDR3 protein: ASSSGTGQKETQY

clone size: NA
V gene: TRBV7-9
CDR3 length: 12
CDR3 protein: ASSPGHINQPQH

clone size: once
V gene: TRBV5-1
CDR3 length: 13
CDR3 protein: ASSLDLGTPGQQY

clone size: once
V gene: TRBV6-6
CDR3 length: 13
CDR3 protein: ASSYGTATRNEQF

clone size: NA
V gene: TRBV7-3
CDR3 length: 14
CDR3 protein: ASSKLAGGSYNEQF

clone size: NA
V gene: TRBV11-2
CDR3 length: 13
CDR3 protein: ASSFVSGGSDEQF

clone size: once
V gene: TRBV18
CDR3 length: 11
CDR3 protein: ASSLEKGHGYT

clone size: NA
V gene: TRBV6-6
CDR3 length: 12
CDR3 protein: ASTMDRNLYEQY

clone size: NA
V gene: TRBV5-1
CDR3 length: 12
CDR3 protein: ASSSTTVNYGYT

clone size: NA
V gene: TRBV11-2
CDR3 length: 12
CDR3 protein: ASSSGLKEYEQY

clone size: NA
V gene: TRBV28
CDR3 length: 11
CDR3 protein: ASSSNTGYGYT

clone size: NA
V gene: TRBV6-1
CDR3 length: 12
CDR3 protein: ASRRDRDEYGYT

clone size: NA
V gene: TRBV5-4
CDR3 length: 13
CDR3 protein: ASTLGGGYNYGYT

clone size: NA
V gene: TRBV5-4
CDR3 length: 14
CDR3 protein: ASSLWTGPGANVLT

clone size: NA
V gene: TRBV29-1
CDR3 length: 14
CDR3 protein: SVQKGTGGSAETQY

clone size: NA
V gene: TRBV5-1
CDR3 length: 13
CDR3 protein: ASSSGSSGSYEQY

clone size: NA
V gene: TRBV12-2
CDR3 length: 8
CDR3 protein: ARWGNTIY

clone size: NA
V gene: TRBV9
CDR3 length: 13
CDR3 protein: ASSVGGFPNYGYT

clone size: NA
V gene: TRBV29-1
CDR3 length: 12
CDR3 protein: SVEAGAGADTQY

clone size: NA
V gene: TRBV15
CDR3 length: 15
CDR3 protein: ATSPGTGGSKSYGYT

clone size: NA
V gene: TRBV5-4
CDR3 length: 14
CDR3 protein: ASSLSQGATEGPQH

clone size: few
V gene: TRBV6-1
CDR3 length: 11
CDR3 protein: AGLQGWGYGYT

clone size: NA
V gene: TRBV11-2
CDR3 length: 15
CDR3 protein: ASSLRWVSPINEKLF

clone size: NA
V gene: TRBV2
CDR3 length: 14
CDR3 protein: ASSVGGAWVQTEAF

clone size: NA
V gene: TRBV19
CDR3 length: 11
CDR3 protein: ASSIRRNTEAF

clone size: few
V gene: TRBV25-1
CDR3 length: 10
CDR3 protein: ASSQGHRGYT

clone size: NA
V gene: TRBV10-3
CDR3 length: 15
CDR3 protein: AISESIQGGTNEKLF

clone size: NA
V gene: TRBV4-1
CDR3 length: 13
CDR3 protein: ASSQVVQGHNEQF

clone size: many
V gene: TRBV9
CDR3 length: 11
CDR3 protein: ASSAYKNTEAF

clone size: once
V gene: TRBV6-5
CDR3 length: 11
CDR3 protein: ASTRPGANVLT

clone size: NA
V gene: TRBV27
CDR3 length: 12
CDR3 protein: ASTPRQGISEAF

clone size: NA
V gene: TRBV7-2
CDR3 length: 11
CDR3 protein: ASSDRWGREQY

clone size: few
V gene: TRBV19
CDR3 length: 14
CDR3 protein: ASSIAAGIDDSPLH

clone size: NA
V gene: TRBV7-2
CDR3 length: 15
CDR3 protein: ASSLGWGGTGIFGYT

clone size: NA
V gene: TRBV5-1
CDR3 length: 11
CDR3 protein: ASSPFIDYGYT

clone size: few
V gene: TRBV5-4
CDR3 length: 13
CDR3 protein: ASSFRDNPSYEQY

clone size: NA
V gene: TRBV7-9
CDR3 length: 13
CDR3 protein: ASSLGGTSTDTQY

clone size: NA
V gene: TRBV2
CDR3 length: 11
CDR3 protein: ASSVNNQETQY